Listed here are 13 T cell receptor beta chains from one sample, sequenced in a study of T cell responses to AZD1222 COVID-19 vaccine. Sequenced by immunoSEQ multiplex PCR; TCRdb stores in-frame clones only, minus some. Of over 110,000 clones in the sample, 85% to 95% were seen once. The sequences come from peripheral blood, collected 28 days after the second AZD1222 dose. The origin of the receptors is an adult who received the AZD1222 COVID-19 vaccine.

The chain has TRBV5-6 and TRBJ1-5, with 7 bases fitting TRBD1. Trimming cost V 2 bases and J 6 bases; bases outside gene matches: 14. The CDR3 is 17 residues long. CDR1 and CDR2 (germline): SGHDT, YYEEEE. CDR3 sequence reads: CASSFWTGGRGSQPQHF. The CDR3 coding sequence is TGTGCCAGCAGCTTCTGGACAGGAGGAAGAGGAAGTCAGCCCCAGCATTTT.

This clone was observed a single time. CDR3 residues: CSAFYYEQYF. CDR3 bases: TGCAGTGCCTTCTACTACGAGCAGTACTTC. The J gene is TRBJ2-7, the V gene TRBV20-1; no clear D. V was trimmed by 6 bases and J by 3 bases, leaving 6 bases between them. The CDR3 extends over 10 amino acids. CDR1 DFQATT and CDR2 SNEGSKA come from the germline V gene (reference sequence).

This clone came up once. The V and J genes are TRBV5-1 and TRBJ2-2, with 7 bases fitting TRBD2. From germline, CDR1 is SGHRS and CDR2 YFSETQ. The junction had 11 bases not matched to a gene; V was cut back by 4 bases and J by 5 bases. The CDR3 extends over 16 amino acids. The CDR3 loop reads CASSGTSGRGTGELFF. In DNA, the CDR3 is TGCGCCAGCAGCGGGACCTCAGGGCGGGGGACCGGGGAGCTGTTTTTT.

In its sample, this clone was seen once. V is TRBV4-3 and J is TRBJ1-2, with D perhaps matching TRBD1 (5 bases). CDR1 LGHNA and CDR2 YSLEER come from the germline V gene. This CDR3 is built from 15 residues. Between the trimmed V and J ends, which lost 1 base and 8 bases, there was a span of 17 bases. DNA of the CDR3: TGCGCCAGCAGCCAAGGGACACAGATTCCGGCGGGCTACACCTTC. It encodes CASSQGTQIPAGYTF.

Here the CDR3 DNA reads TGTGCCAGCAGCGGTCCAGGTGGACTTAACGAAAAACTGTTTTTT. Amino acid sequence: CASSGPGGLNEKLFF. J is TRBJ1-4 and V is TRBV2; unclear D gene. The V gene lost 6 bases and the J gene lost 8 bases, with 19 bases spanning the gap. CDR1 and CDR2 from the germline V gene are SNHLY and FYNNEI. There are 15 residues in the CDR3.

J is TRBJ1-2 and V is TRBV7-2, with D uncertain. There are 13 residues in the CDR3. CDR1 SGHTA and CDR2 FQGNSA come from the germline V gene. V was cut by 5 bases and J by 4 bases, with 11 bases left in between. The CDR3 nucleotides read TGTGCCAGCAGCAGTCCGGGATTCTATGGCTACACCTTC. Amino acids: CASSSPGFYGYTF.

The chain couples TRBV15 to TRBJ1-4; D is ambiguous. The length of the CDR3 is 15 residues. The germline CDR1 and CDR2 sequences are LNHNV and YYDKDF (reference sequence). The V gene lost 2 bases and the J gene lost 7 bases, with 14 bases spanning the gap. The chain's CDR3 is CATSRKREEGEKLFF. The CDR3 nucleotides are TGTGCCACCAGCAGAAAAAGGGAGGAGGGTGAAAAACTGTTTTTT. The full variable domain, its missing parts supplied by reference TRBV15 and TRBJ1-4, is DAMVIQNPRYQVTQFGKPVTLSCSQTLNHNVMYWYQQKSSQAPKLLFHYYDKDFNNEADTPDNFQSRRPNTSFCFLDIRSPGLGDTAMYLCATSRKREEGEKLFFGSGTQLSVL.

This clone came up once. The rearrangement links TRBV5-1 to TRBJ1-2; no clear D. This CDR3 is 15 amino acids long. In germline, CDR1 is SGHRS, CDR2 YFSETQ. V gave up 3 bases and J gave up 3 bases, with 15 bases separating them. The CDR3 coding sequence is TGCGCCAGCAGCTATTCGGGCCTTAGGGACTATGGCTACACCTTC. Encoded protein: CASSYSGLRDYGYTF.

A single count supports this clone. The chain links TRBV4-3 to TRBJ1-1; the D gene is possibly TRBD1 (6 bases). The CDR3 consists of 16 residues. Germline assignment: CDR1 LGHNA and CDR2 YSLEER. The V and J ends lost 4 bases and 3 bases respectively, with 18 bases between them. The CDR3 spells CASSPSPRDIDTEAFF. DNA for the CDR3: TGCGCCAGCAGCCCATCTCCTCGGGACATAGACACTGAAGCTTTCTTT.

This rearrangement joins TRBV7-9 to TRBJ2-3; 7 positions match TRBD1. Trimming at V came to 5 bases and at J to 2 bases, leaving 13 bases not matched to a gene. Germline-derived CDR1 and CDR2 are SEHNR and FQNEAQ (reference sequence). The CDR3 runs to 17 residues. The CDR3 spells CASSPPWYGQVTDTQYF. DNA for the CDR3: TGTGCCAGCAGCCCTCCGTGGTACGGACAGGTCACAGATACGCAGTATTTT.

V and J are TRBV6-5 and TRBJ1-5; D call uncertain. V gave up 6 bases and J gave up 0 bases, with 12 bases separating them. The CDR3 extends over 15 amino acids. CDR1 is MNHEY and CDR2 is SVGAGI in the germline V gene. The DNA for the CDR3 is TGTGCCAGCAGCCTGACCGAATATAGCAATCAGCCCCAGCATTTT. It translates to CASSLTEYSNQPQHF.

A note on this clone: This CDR3 is also generated by other DNA sequences in the sample. This chain links TRBV6-4 with TRBJ2-2, with D maybe TRBD2 (6 bases). CDR1 MRHNA and CDR2 SNTAGT come from the germline V gene. Trimming cost V 7 bases and J 5 bases, with 14 bases left between them. The CDR3 is made up of 14 amino acids. The CDR3 sequence: CASKGASDTGELFF. The CDR3 DNA follows: TGTGCCAGCAAGGGAGCTAGCGATACCGGGGAGCTGTTTTTT.

V usage is TRBV2 and J usage is TRBJ1-1, with D possibly TRBD1 on 5 matching bases. The V gene lost 11 bases and the J gene lost 8 bases, with 15 bases spanning the gap. Germline CDR1 SNHLY, CDR2 FYNNEI. The CDR3 totals 11 residues. CDR3 sequence (DNA): TGTGCCGGGAGGGGAGGGGCGGAAGCTTTCTTT. It translates to CAGRGGAEAFF.